The present entry profiles one T cell receptor beta chain with its context. The V end lost 3 bases, the J end lost 4 bases, and 17 bases lay between the germline ends. The CDR3 spans 16 residues. CDR1 is LGHNA, CDR2 YSLEER, per germline. This record comes from a study of T cell changes during pregnancy in multiple sclerosis. Profiling relied on immunoSEQ multiplex PCR, and the TCRdb table lists in-frame clones only, not all of them. The profile shows about 40,000 clones, 80% to 90% of them singletons. V and J are TRBV4-3 and TRBJ2-3, with TRBD2 as a possible D gene (7 bases). The receptor comes from a female donor in good health, enrolled as a control in a pregnancy study. The sequenced sample was peripheral blood, obtained in the first trimester of pregnancy. The CDR3 nucleotides are TGCGCCAGCAGCCAGGAGATAGGGGGGGGAGCAGATACGCAGTATTTT. This translates into CASSQEIGGGADTQYF.